The 17 T cell receptor beta chains below were found in one sample sequenced in a study of cytomegalovirus exposure and HLA in healthy donors. The PCR used 60 Vbeta and 13 Jbeta primers. Sequencing was performed with immunoSEQ multiplex PCR; in TCRdb, only in-frame clones are kept and a portion is missing. The sample lists roughly 73,000 clones, around 78% seen once, with 3.4% in the top ten. The sequenced material came from PBMCs. These receptors came from a man aged 40-55 years in good health and CMV-seronegative.

This chain joins TRBV21-1 and TRBJ1-2; the table's D call of TRBD1 was not tested on the DNA. TRBV21-1 is a pseudogene. The CDR3 has 21 amino acids. The CDR3 protein is CASSTAIQYSGTGLLNYGYTF. DNA for the CDR3: TGTGCCAGCAGCACAGCTATCCAATACTCCGGGACAGGGCTTCTAAACTATGGCTACACCTTC.

The V call is TRBV5-6, the J call TRBJ1-2; D is unclear. Looked up from germline, CDR1 is SGHDT and CDR2 is YYEEEE. This CDR3 is built from 13 residues. With 2 bases removed from V and 6 bases from J, the gap between germline ends came to 11 bases. The DNA of the CDR3 is TGTGCCAGCAGCTTCCTGCTCGGGAATGGCTACACCTTC. Residues: CASSFLLGNGYTF. Supplemented by reference TRBV5-6 and TRBJ1-2, the full variable domain reads DAGVTQSPTHLIKTRGQQVTLRCSPKSGHDTVSWYQQALGQGPQFIFQYYEEEERQRGNFPDRFSGHQFPNYSSELNVNALLLGDSALYLCASSFLLGNGYTFGSGTRLTVV.

The rearrangement links TRBV7-3 to TRBJ1-1, with TRBD1 matching over 8 bases. J lost 11 bases, V lost 5 bases, and 16 bases had no gene match. The CDR3 consists of 15 residues. Germline lookup yields CDR1 SGHTA and CDR2 FQGTGA. This CDR3 reads CASSAGGEGDREAFF. CDR3 DNA: TGTGCCAGCAGCGCAGGGGGCGAGGGGGATCGAGAGGCTTTCTTT. The whole variable domain, remainder taken from reference TRBV7-3 and TRBJ1-1, is GAGVSQTPSNKVTEKGKYVELRCDPISGHTALYWYRQSLGQGPEFLIYFQGTGAADDSGLPNDRFFAVRPEGSVSTLKIQRTERGDSAVYLCASSAGGEGDREAFFGQGTRLTVV.

The chain recombines TRBV7-2 with TRBJ2-3; tentative D call: TRBD2 (6 bases). The V gene's germline CDR1 is SGHTA and CDR2 FQGNSA. Trimming stripped 0 bases from V and 3 bases from J, with 13 bases between. The CDR3 is 16 amino acids. CDR3 sequence (DNA): TGTGCCAGCAGCTTAGCGACTAGTAGGAGGACAGATACGCAGTATTTT. Amino acid sequence: CASSLATSRRTDTQYF.

This chain links TRBV9 with TRBJ1-2; D is unclear. V gave up 0 bases and J gave up 8 bases, with 11 bases separating them. The CDR3 loop spans 13 amino acids. Germline V CDR1 and CDR2: SGDLS, YYNGEE. CDR3: CASSVVWRLGYTF. DNA for the CDR3: TGTGCCAGCAGCGTAGTCTGGAGGCTCGGCTACACCTTC.

This clone was seen only once. The chain uses TRBV5-4 and TRBJ1-1; 8 nucleotides align to TRBD1. The CDR3 loop spans 15 amino acids. V dropped 0 bases and J dropped 6; count of bases not matched to a gene: 7. Germline V gene lookup returns CDR1 SGHNT and CDR2 YYREEE (reference sequence). The CDR3 region has the DNA TGTGCCAGCAGCTTGGATGCGACAGGGGTTTCTGAAGCTTTCTTT. This encodes CASSLDATGVSEAFF. Filled out from reference TRBV5-4 and TRBJ1-1, the complete variable domain reads ETGVTQSPTHLIKTRGQQVTLRCSSQSGHNTVSWYQQALGQGPQFIFQYYREEENGRGNFPPRFSGLQFPNYSSELNVNALELDDSALYLCASSLDATGVSEAFFGQGTRLTVV.

This clone is deemed medium-sized (0.01 to 0.1%). This chain links TRBV15 with TRBJ2-6, with D unclear. The CDR3 sequence is 15 residues long. In germline, CDR1 is LNHNV, CDR2 YYDKDF (reference sequence). Trimming stripped 0 bases from V and 0 bases from J, with 3 bases between. CDR3 loop: CATSRDNSGANVLTF. The CDR3 DNA follows: TGTGCCACCAGCAGAGACAACTCTGGGGCCAACGTCCTGACTTTC. The variable domain in full, with the rest retrieved from reference TRBV15 and TRBJ2-6, is DAMVIQNPRYQVTQFGKPVTLSCSQTLNHNVMYWYQQKSSQAPKLLFHYYDKDFNNEADTPDNFQSRRPNTSFCFLDIRSPGLGDTAMYLCATSRDNSGANVLTFGAGSRLTVL.

This clone was observed a handful of times. V gene TRBV4-3 combines with J gene TRBJ1-6; unclear D gene. The CDR3 is 15 amino acids. In germline, CDR1 is LGHNA, CDR2 YSLEER. With 4 bases removed from V and 8 bases from J, the gap between germline ends came to 15 bases. In DNA form, the CDR3 reads TGCGCCAGCAGCCCCTTGTCGCGCGGGGATTCACCCCTCCACTTT. This codes for CASSPLSRGDSPLHF.

The chain recombines TRBV5-1 with TRBJ1-3; 8 bases are a match to TRBD1. The CDR3 length is 16 residues. V lost 3 bases to trimming and J lost 0 bases; unmatched junction nucleotides: 5. Germline V gene lookup returns CDR1 SGHRS and CDR2 YFSETQ. The CDR3 coding sequence is TGCGCCAGCAGCTATGGACAGGGCGACTCTGGAAACACCATATATTTT. This translates into CASSYGQGDSGNTIYF.

The chain carries TRBV7-9 and TRBJ1-5, with 7 bases matching TRBD1. The V and J ends lost 6 bases and 2 bases, in that order; junction bases with no gene match: 7. The V gene's germline CDR1 is SEHNR and CDR2 FQNEAQ (reference sequence). This CDR3 is 15 amino acids long. DNA of the CDR3: TGTGCCAGCAGTTGGGGGCAGGGGGGCAATCAGCCCCAGCATTTT. It is translated as CASSWGQGGNQPQHF.

The chain uses TRBV7-2 and TRBJ2-7; 9 bases agree with TRBD1. This CDR3 spans 17 amino acids. V shed 4 bases and J 2 bases; nucleotides not matched to a gene: 12. Germline lookup yields CDR1 SGHTA and CDR2 FQGNSA. The DNA for the CDR3 is TGTGCCAGCAGCTCTACCGGGACAGGGTTTGGCACCTACGAGCAGTACTTC. Its protein is CASSSTGTGFGTYEQYF.

The rearrangement uses TRBV11-2 and TRBJ1-5; perhaps TRBD1 as D (6 bases). Trimming shortened V by 4 bases and J by 7 bases, and 11 bases separated the two germline ends. The CDR3 runs to 13 residues. Germline V gives CDR1 SGHAT, CDR2 FQNNGV. CDR3 in amino acids: CASSYREGQPQHF. CDR3 DNA: TGTGCCAGCAGCTACAGGGAGGGGCAGCCCCAGCATTTT.

This rearrangement joins TRBV7-3 to TRBJ1-4; no definite D call. The CDR3 contains 15 residues. CDR1 is SGHTA, CDR2 FQGTGA, per germline. V was cut by 2 bases and J by 3 bases, with 10 bases left in between. Here the CDR3 DNA reads TGTGCCAGCAGCTTAGCGGGGAACCCTAATGAAAAACTGTTTTTT. This translates into CASSLAGNPNEKLFF. The full variable domain, rest sourced from reference TRBV7-3 and TRBJ1-4, is GAGVSQTPSNKVTEKGKYVELRCDPISGHTALYWYRQSLGQGPEFLIYFQGTGAADDSGLPNDRFFAVRPEGSVSTLKIQRTERGDSAVYLCASSLAGNPNEKLFFGSGTQLSVL.

The CDR3 DNA reads as TGTGCCAGCAGCGTAGGAACAGGCCCGTCTCTCGGCTCTGGAAACACCATATATTTT. This gives the protein CASSVGTGPSLGSGNTIYF. The chain recombines TRBV9 with TRBJ1-3; the D gene is possibly TRBD1 (5 bases). The CDR3 length is 19 residues. V dropped 0 bases and J dropped 0 bases, with 19 bases sitting between them. Germline CDR1 SGDLS, CDR2 YYNGEE.

The J gene is TRBJ1-1, the V gene TRBV19; TRBD1 aligns across 11 bases. CDR3 length: 14 residues. V lost 6 bases to trimming and J lost 2 bases; unmatched junction nucleotides: 2. Germline assignment: CDR1 LNHDA and CDR2 SQIVND (reference sequence). The CDR3 bases are TGTGCCAGTAGGGGGACAGGGGGTAACACTGAAGCTTTCTTT. Translated: CASRGTGGNTEAFF.

The V call is TRBV18, the J call TRBJ2-3, with TRBD1 matching over 9 bases. The CDR3 totals 18 residues. V trimming: 1 base; J trimming: 2 bases; junction bases outside the gene matches: 10. Looked up from germline, CDR1 is KGHSH and CDR2 is LQKENI. Here the CDR3 DNA reads TGTGCCAGCTCACCACGGATCGGACAGGGGAGCCCCACAGATACGCAGTATTTT. Residues: CASSPRIGQGSPTDTQYF. The full variable domain, with the rest looked up from reference TRBV18 and TRBJ2-3, is NAGVMQNPRHLVRRRGQEARLRCSPMKGHSHVYWYRQLPEEGLKFMVYLQKENIIDESGMPKERFSAEFPKEGPSILRIQQVVRGDSAAYFCASSPRIGQGSPTDTQYFGPGTRLTVL.

This chain joins TRBV5-8 and TRBJ2-7, with a possible D match to TRBD1 (7 bases). This CDR3 region has 15 residues. V was clipped by 4 bases and J by 3 bases, with 17 bases between them. Germline V gene sequence: CDR1 SGHTS, CDR2 YDEGEE. Here the CDR3 DNA reads TGTGCCAGCAGCCCGGAAGCAGGGGGGATCTACGAGCAGTACTTC. Amino acid sequence: CASSPEAGGIYEQYF.